Listed below are T cell receptor beta chains from one sample, sequenced in a study of blood T cell repertoires in COVID-19. Assay used: immunoSEQ multiplex PCR; TCRdb lists only in-frame clones, some missing. The table lists about 670,000 clones, approximately 90% of them singletons. Sequencing was done on a sample of peripheral blood. These receptors were taken from a woman aged 18-29 years with acute or convalescent COVID-19. CDR3s include the opening cysteine and the closing phenylalanine or tryptophan. A D gene is named only where the DNA matches it firmly. Size is omitted from some rows. Given values are once, few, many or a class for expanded clones.

. | TRBD2 | TRBJ2-3 | TRBV18 | TGTGCCACCGCGCTAGCGGGGGACACAGATACGCAGTATTTT | CATALAGDTDTQYF
. | . | TRBJ1-3 | TRBV5-1 | TGCGCCAGCAGCTTAACAGGGTCTGGAAACACCATATATTTT | CASSLTGSGNTIYF
. | TRBD1 | TRBJ2-1 | TRBV5-5 | TGTGCCAGCAGCGGGAGACAGGGTTACGAGCAGTTCTTC | CASSGRQGYEQFF
. | TRBD2 | TRBJ2-1 | TRBV6-6 | TGTGCCAGCACCCAAACCCCTGCGGGGGATCCTGCTGAGCAGTTCTTC | CASTQTPAGDPAEQFF
. | TRBD2 | TRBJ2-1 | TRBV25-1 | TGTGCCAGCAGTGATGGCGGGGGGCCTGAGCAGTTCTTC | CASSDGGGPEQFF
. | TRBD2 | TRBJ2-3 | TRBV5-8 | TGTGCCAGCAGCTTGGAGGGTAGCGGGGGGGCCTATACAGATACGCAGTATTTT | CASSLEGSGGAYTDTQYF
. | . | TRBJ1-1 | TRBV7-6 | TGTGCCAGCGGAGATAGTAGTGAAGCTTTCTTT | CASGDSSEAFF
few | . | TRBJ1-2 | TRBV5-6 | TGTGCCAGCAGCTTGCCAGGGGTAAGTCACAGGCGTGGCTACACCTTC | CASSLPGVSHRRGYTF
once | TRBD1 | TRBJ2-7 | TRBV29-1 | TGCAGCGCCTTCACCGGGACAGACTACGAGCAGTACTTC | CSAFTGTDYEQYF
. | . | TRBJ2-7 | TRBV7-2 | TGTGCCAGCAGCCGTTTCGACGGGGAGCAGTACTTC | CASSRFDGEQYF